This T cell receptor (beta chain) was sequenced during a study of blood T cell repertoires in COVID-19. Study-level background: Samples of COVID-19 (acute and convalescent) were obtained from the United States, Italy and Spain. From T cells, B-cell-depleted T cells, or PBMCs came the material, which was cDNA or gDNA.

Authors' data handling: It was from reference gene primer amplification that nucleated cell counts were estimated. Some clones are missing from TCRdb's copy, which holds only in-frame ones; the method was immunoSEQ multiplex PCR. The DNA was the basis for D and trimming; V, J and clone size are from that table. The sample yields under 200,000 clones, 90% seen once. The CDR3 spans 11 residues. CDR1 and CDR2 from the germline V gene are SGHAT and FQNNGV. The ends were cut back, 4 bases at V and 10 bases at J, with 10 bases in the middle. This TCR was sampled from a man aged 45-65 years with acute or convalescent COVID-19. The V call is TRBV11-2, the J call TRBJ1-2; D possibly corresponds to TRBD1 (6 bases). The sample was peripheral blood. CDR3 in amino acids: CASSSDRLYTF. CDR3 bases: TGTGCCAGCAGCTCCGACAGGCTCTACACCTTC.